These T cell receptor beta chains were read from a single sample in a study of human T cells and chemical hapten exposure. TCRdb redid the calling of the RACE reads with MiXCR, one entry per CDR3 protein. The sample shows around 100,000 distinct CDR3 sequences, more than 9.5% of them seen only once. This sample comprised whole blood, obtained in connection with sensitization to the hapten diphenylcyclopropenone (DPC). These receptors came from a woman in her forties with alopecia areata. Some clones in this sample may be carry-over from other donors' samples. Both conserved end residues are part of each CDR3. A D gene is named only where the DNA matches it firmly. Not all rows give a size; the values are once, few, many and, for expanded clones, a class.

CDR3nt	CDR3aa	v_gene	abundance	d_gene	j_gene
TGTGCCAGCTCCGCGGTCACAGATACGCAGTATTTT	CASSAVTDTQYF	TRBV28	few	.	TRBJ2-3
TGCGCCAGCAGCCCGAAGATAACGAGTGAAAAACTGTTTTTT	CASSPKITSEKLFF	TRBV4-3	.	.	TRBJ1-4
TGTGCCAGCTCACCGGATGAAAAACTGTTTTTT	CASSPDEKLFF	TRBV18	many	.	TRBJ1-4
TGCAGCGTTGGGCTTGGCGGGGGGGCCTATGAGCAGTTCTTC	CSVGLGGGAYEQFF	TRBV29-1	many	TRBD2	TRBJ2-1
TGCAGTGCTAGCGGGAGGGAGAAAACGAACACCGGGGAGCTGTTTTTT	CSASGREKTNTGELFF	TRBV20-1	few	TRBD2	TRBJ2-2
TGTGCCAGCAACAGGGTGGGCCATGAGCAGTTCTTC	CASNRVGHEQFF	TRBV6-1	.	.	TRBJ2-1
TGCAGTGCTCCACCGGGGGTCGGGTACAATGAGCAGTTCTTC	CSAPPGVGYNEQFF	TRBV20-1	.	.	TRBJ2-1
TGCAGCGGGGCTTCGGACAATCAGCCCCAGCATTTT	CSGASDNQPQHF	TRBV29-1	many	.	TRBJ1-5
TGTGCCAGCAGCCCCAACAGGGGCGATGAGCAGTTCTTC	CASSPNRGDEQFF	TRBV7-8	.	TRBD1	TRBJ2-1
TGTGCCACCAGTCGGGGGGACAGGGCCGAGCAGTACTTC	CATSRGDRAEQYF	TRBV24-1	.	TRBD1	TRBJ2-7
TGTGCCAGCAGCCGGTCCCGGGACGTATACGAGCAGTACTTC	CASSRSRDVYEQYF	TRBV7-2	few	.	TRBJ2-7
TGTGCCAGCAGTGTGGACAACCCGGCCCAAGCGGCCCAGTACTTC	CASSVDNPAQAAQYF	TRBV2	many	.	TRBJ2-5
TGTGCCAGCAGCGCGGGACAGCGTAACACTGAAGCTTTCTTT	CASSAGQRNTEAFF	TRBV11-2	many	TRBD1	TRBJ1-1
TGTGCCAGCGCTGGTGCGACTTACGAGCAGTACTTC	CASAGATYEQYF	TRBV28	.	.	TRBJ2-7
TGTGCCAGCAGGGGGACAGGGAAGGTGGCTGGCTACACCTTC	CASRGTGKVAGYTF	TRBV12-3/TRBV12-4	few	TRBD1	TRBJ1-2
TGTGCCAGCAAGACTAGCGGGAGGCCCCATGAGCAGTTCTTC	CASKTSGRPHEQFF	TRBV28	.	TRBD2	TRBJ2-1
TGTGCCAGTAGACAGACAGCCTCGCGTGGCTACACCTTC	CASRQTASRGYTF	TRBV19	many	.	TRBJ1-2
TGTGCCAGCAGGCCCCCAGCGGGTCCGATTGACAATGAGCAGTTCTTC	CASRPPAGPIDNEQFF	TRBV7-9	few	.	TRBJ2-1
TGTGCCAGCAGCTTAACGAAACAGCCCTATGGCTACACCTTC	CASSLTKQPYGYTF	TRBV7-3	many	.	TRBJ1-2
TGTGCTAGTGGTCGTTCTTCCGGACAGCCGCGATTT	CASGRSSGQPRF	TRBV12-5	many	.	TRBJ1-1
TGTGCCAGCAGCCATGGGGGGACTCCCTACTTC	CASSHGGTPYF	TRBV11-2	few	.	TRBJ2-7
TGTGCCTGGAGTGAATCCAGAGATCAGCCCCAGCATTTT	CAWSESRDQPQHF	TRBV30	many	.	TRBJ1-5
TGTGCTAGCAGTCCCCAGGGGGTTGCCCAAGAGACCCAGTACTTC	CASSPQGVAQETQYF	TRBV7-7	few	TRBD1	TRBJ2-5
TGTGCCACCAGTGAAACGACAACAGATAGGGGCATTCAGTACTTC	CATSETTTDRGIQYF	TRBV24-1	.	.	TRBJ2-4
TGTGCCTGCAGTGGCTCCGGGACAGCGAGGACCCAGTACTTC	CACSGSGTARTQYF	TRBV27	.	TRBD1	TRBJ2-5
TGTGCCAGCAGCTCCGGGACTGGCCCCTACGAGCAGTACTTC	CASSSGTGPYEQYF	TRBV11-2	.	.	TRBJ2-7
TGCAGCACCCGGGACGGATCCTACGAGCAGTACTTC	CSTRDGSYEQYF	TRBV29-1	few	.	TRBJ2-7
TGTGCCAGCACCACCGGAGACGAGGGCCGGAATGAGCAGTTCTTC	CASTTGDEGRNEQFF	TRBV5-4	many	.	TRBJ2-1
TGTGCCAGCAGTCAGGGACGTAATCAGCCCCAGCATTTT	CASSQGRNQPQHF	TRBV6-5	few	.	TRBJ1-5
TGTGCCAGTAGTACAGGGGTCCTCTATGGCTACACCTTC	CASSTGVLYGYTF	TRBV19	.	.	TRBJ1-2
TGTGCCAGCAGCGTAGGACTAGCGGAGACCTACGAGCAGTACTTC	CASSVGLAETYEQYF	TRBV9	.	TRBD2	TRBJ2-7
TGTGCCAGCAGTGAAAACTATGGCTACACCTTC	CASSENYGYTF	TRBV28	.	.	TRBJ1-2
TGTGCCAGTAGTATCGCGTCGGGCGGCTACACCTTC	CASSIASGGYTF	TRBV19	.	.	TRBJ1-2
TGTGCCAGCACCTCTCAGGGGGGCGCGAACACCGGGGAGCTGTTTTTT	CASTSQGGANTGELFF	TRBV7-2	few	.	TRBJ2-2
TGTGCCAGCAGCTCTGACTACGAGCAGTACTTC	CASSSDYEQYF	TRBV7-6	few	.	TRBJ2-7
TGCAGCGTTGGGAGGGGCAATGAGCAGTTCTTC	CSVGRGNEQFF	TRBV29-1	many	.	TRBJ2-1
TGTGCCAGCAGCCCCCAGGGCCAGGCCACGGAGAATAGGTTCTTC	CASSPQGQATENRFF	TRBV7-2	many	.	TRBJ2-1
TGTGCCTGGAGTCGGGCTAGCGTCGCCGGGGAGCTGTTTTTT	CAWSRASVAGELFF	TRBV30	many	.	TRBJ2-2
TGTGCCAGCTCCGCCCAGGGAGGGTATGGCTACACCTTC	CASSAQGGYGYTF	TRBV2	many	.	TRBJ1-2
TGTGCCAGCAGGAAGACAGGGGTTGGTGGCTACACCTTC	CASRKTGVGGYTF	TRBV2	.	TRBD1	TRBJ1-2
TGTGCCTGGGGACTCCGGGACAGGGGCTACGAGCAGTACTTC	CAWGLRDRGYEQYF	TRBV30	many	TRBD1	TRBJ2-7
TGCAGCGTTGCCGTTGGAGGGCAGGGGGACCAGCCCCAGCATTTT	CSVAVGGQGDQPQHF	TRBV29-1	many	TRBD1	TRBJ1-5
TGTGCCAGCAGCCAACCCGGGACATCCTACAATGAGCAGTTCTTC	CASSQPGTSYNEQFF	TRBV5-5	.	.	TRBJ2-1
TGCAGTGCAAAACCTGCCGGTACTTGCACAGATACGCAGTATTTT	CSAKPAGTCTDTQYF	TRBV20-1	.	.	TRBJ2-3
TGTGCCAGCAGCCAAAAGGACAGGGGGACCGGGGCCAACGTCCTGACTTTC	CASSQKDRGTGANVLTF	TRBV7-2	few	TRBD1	TRBJ2-6